This TCR beta chain was captured in a study of T cell responses to AZD1222 COVID-19 vaccine. Study observations and caveats: The study found vaccine-associated CD4 TCRs spanning spike, dominant at 160-218 and 743-854. There were mostly white British donors and more females than males, and clonal diversity was possibly underestimated. It was only after the peak T cell response that any repertoires were sampled. Baseline seropositivity characterized only 5 to 7 AZD1222 recipients.

This CDR3 region has 15 residues. Trimming took 2 bases from V and 10 from J, leaving 16 bases between them. The germline gives CDR1 SGHTS, CDR2 YDEGEE. TCRdb's table, derived via immunoSEQ multiplex PCR, lists solely in-frame clones and lacks some. The table includes 100,000 to 120,000 clones, 85% to 95% detected once. In regard to this clone: Its matching antigen is unknown.

This TCR came from an adult in good health. This specimen was peripheral blood, taken on day 0 of AZD1222 vaccination. The rearrangement links TRBV5-8 to TRBJ1-6; a weak D match, TRBD1 (5 bases). The chain's CDR3 is CASSLLQVLGSPLHF. Here the CDR3 DNA reads TGTGCCAGCAGCTTACTACAGGTTTTGGGATCACCCCTCCACTTT.